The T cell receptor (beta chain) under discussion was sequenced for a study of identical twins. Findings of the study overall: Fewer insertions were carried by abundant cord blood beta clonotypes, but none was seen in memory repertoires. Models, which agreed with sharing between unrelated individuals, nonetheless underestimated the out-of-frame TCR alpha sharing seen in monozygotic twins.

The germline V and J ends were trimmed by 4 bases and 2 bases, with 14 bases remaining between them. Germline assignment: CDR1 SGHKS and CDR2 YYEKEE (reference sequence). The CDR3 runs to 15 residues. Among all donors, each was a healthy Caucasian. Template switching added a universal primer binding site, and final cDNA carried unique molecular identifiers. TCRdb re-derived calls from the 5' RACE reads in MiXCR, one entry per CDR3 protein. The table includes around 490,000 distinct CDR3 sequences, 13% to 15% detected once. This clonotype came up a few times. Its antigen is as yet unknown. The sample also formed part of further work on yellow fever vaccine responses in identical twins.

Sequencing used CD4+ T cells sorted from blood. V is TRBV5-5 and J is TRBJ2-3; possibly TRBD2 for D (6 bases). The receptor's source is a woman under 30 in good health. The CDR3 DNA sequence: TGTGCCAGCAGCCGGGACTCCATGACCACAGATACGCAGTATTTT. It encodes CASSRDSMTTDTQYF.